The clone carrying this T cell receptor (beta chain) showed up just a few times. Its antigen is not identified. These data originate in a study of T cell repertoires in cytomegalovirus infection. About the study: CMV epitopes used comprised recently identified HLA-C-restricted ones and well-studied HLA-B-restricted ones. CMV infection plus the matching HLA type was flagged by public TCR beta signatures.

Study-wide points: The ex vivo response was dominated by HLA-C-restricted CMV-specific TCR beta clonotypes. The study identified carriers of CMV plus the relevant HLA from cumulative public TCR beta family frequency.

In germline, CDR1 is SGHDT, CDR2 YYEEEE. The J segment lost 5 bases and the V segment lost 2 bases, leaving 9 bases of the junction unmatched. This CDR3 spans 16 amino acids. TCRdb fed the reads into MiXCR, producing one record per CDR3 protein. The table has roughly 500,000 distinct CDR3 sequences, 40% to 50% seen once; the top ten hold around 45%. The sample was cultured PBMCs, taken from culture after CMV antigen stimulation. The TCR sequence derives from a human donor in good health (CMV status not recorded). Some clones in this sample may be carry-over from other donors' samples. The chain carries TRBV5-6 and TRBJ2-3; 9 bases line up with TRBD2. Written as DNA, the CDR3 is TGTGCCAGCAGCTTCATCTCGGTAGCGGGAGTAGATACGCAGTATTTT. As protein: CASSFISVAGVDTQYF.